Listed below are T cell receptor beta chains from one sample, sequenced in a study of Ad26.COV2.S vaccination and SARS-CoV-2 variants. Assay: immunoSEQ multiplex PCR; the TCRdb copy retains only in-frame clones and omits some. Of about half a million clones in the sample, 80% to 90% were seen once. Sequenced material: peripheral blood, taken in a trial of Ad26.COV2.S vaccine versus placebo. Receptors originate from a person between 18 and 65 years old who received the Ad26.COV2.S COVID-19 vaccine or a placebo. The CDR3 runs from the conserved cysteine through the conserved F or W. Fields, in order: CDR3 length, V gene, J gene, D gene, CDR3 protein. The D gene is left open where the match is weak.

CDR3 length: 13
V gene: TRBV7-3
J gene: TRBJ2-5
D gene: NA
CDR3 protein: CASSLHSQETQYF

CDR3 length: 14
V gene: TRBV3-1/TRBV3-2
J gene: TRBJ1-1
D gene: TRBD1
CDR3 protein: CASSQEGQGAQAFF

CDR3 length: 14
V gene: TRBV5-1
J gene: TRBJ2-7
D gene: NA
CDR3 protein: CASSDQGRAYEQYF

CDR3 length: 12
V gene: TRBV2
J gene: TRBJ1-2
D gene: NA
CDR3 protein: CASSVLNYGYTF

CDR3 length: 17
V gene: TRBV7-8
J gene: TRBJ2-1
D gene: TRBD2
CDR3 protein: CASSLVGFKREGREQFF

CDR3 length: 21
V gene: TRBV7-8
J gene: TRBJ1-6
D gene: TRBD1
CDR3 protein: CASSPKGRQGATTPYNSPLHF

CDR3 length: 12
V gene: TRBV11-2
J gene: TRBJ2-5
D gene: NA
CDR3 protein: CASSLQGETQYF

CDR3 length: 18
V gene: TRBV7-2
J gene: TRBJ1-2
D gene: TRBD1
CDR3 protein: CASSLGSGQTLKGYGYTF

CDR3 length: 14
V gene: TRBV25-1
J gene: TRBJ2-2
D gene: NA
CDR3 protein: CASSAGGDTGELFF

CDR3 length: 14
V gene: TRBV18
J gene: TRBJ2-3
D gene: TRBD2
CDR3 protein: CASSPGTRTDTQYF

CDR3 length: 14
V gene: TRBV10-1
J gene: TRBJ2-3
D gene: NA
CDR3 protein: CASGRGREVDTQYF

CDR3 length: 15
V gene: TRBV12-5
J gene: TRBJ2-1
D gene: NA
CDR3 protein: CASGLGASRWNEQFF

CDR3 length: 16
V gene: TRBV28
J gene: TRBJ1-1
D gene: NA
CDR3 protein: CASRQFFGTRNTEAFF

CDR3 length: 18
V gene: TRBV15
J gene: TRBJ2-1
D gene: NA
CDR3 protein: CATSRKPMTRSSYNEQFF

CDR3 length: 13
V gene: TRBV3-1/TRBV3-2
J gene: TRBJ2-1
D gene: NA
CDR3 protein: CASSQASYNEQFF

CDR3 length: 15
V gene: TRBV7-2
J gene: TRBJ1-5
D gene: NA
CDR3 protein: CASSLTDRHNQPQHF

CDR3 length: 15
V gene: TRBV7-3
J gene: TRBJ2-2
D gene: NA
CDR3 protein: CASSLRPAITGELFF

CDR3 length: 16
V gene: TRBV4-1
J gene: TRBJ2-1
D gene: TRBD2
CDR3 protein: CASSQETSGTYNEQFF

CDR3 length: 15
V gene: TRBV9
J gene: TRBJ2-7
D gene: NA
CDR3 protein: CASSVESSPIYEQYF

CDR3 length: 18
V gene: TRBV14
J gene: TRBJ1-6
D gene: TRBD1
CDR3 protein: CASSRPGQGPSDDSPLHF

CDR3 length: 12
V gene: TRBV10-3
J gene: TRBJ1-1
D gene: NA
CDR3 protein: CASQSWATEAFF

CDR3 length: 15
V gene: TRBV4-2
J gene: TRBJ1-2
D gene: TRBD1
CDR3 protein: CASSPSGDRVDGYTF

CDR3 length: 14
V gene: TRBV19
J gene: TRBJ2-3
D gene: NA
CDR3 protein: CASSIGPPPDTQYF

CDR3 length: 14
V gene: TRBV10-3
J gene: TRBJ1-2
D gene: NA
CDR3 protein: CAIRLTELNYGYTF

CDR3 length: 16
V gene: TRBV28
J gene: TRBJ2-2
D gene: NA
CDR3 protein: CASSSHPGQKIRELFF

CDR3 length: 14
V gene: TRBV30
J gene: TRBJ1-1
D gene: NA
CDR3 protein: CAWSGGWRNTEAFF

CDR3 length: 14
V gene: TRBV6-5
J gene: TRBJ1-2
D gene: NA
CDR3 protein: CASSYYGANYGYTF

CDR3 length: 15
V gene: TRBV3-1/TRBV3-2
J gene: TRBJ1-4
D gene: TRBD1
CDR3 protein: CASSRRQGTFEKLFF

CDR3 length: 16
V gene: TRBV11-2
J gene: TRBJ1-4
D gene: TRBD1
CDR3 protein: CASSLGGTEANEKLFF

CDR3 length: 15
V gene: TRBV25-1
J gene: TRBJ2-5
D gene: NA
CDR3 protein: CASSELDSYRETQYF

CDR3 length: 16
V gene: TRBV18
J gene: TRBJ1-3
D gene: NA
CDR3 protein: CASSPRLSGDGNTIYF

CDR3 length: 13
V gene: TRBV2
J gene: TRBJ1-5
D gene: NA
CDR3 protein: CASSDSGGQPQHF

CDR3 length: 14
V gene: TRBV24-1
J gene: TRBJ1-1
D gene: NA
CDR3 protein: CATSDSTDNTEAFF

CDR3 length: 17
V gene: TRBV13
J gene: TRBJ1-5
D gene: NA
CDR3 protein: CASSLGGIGGGNQPQHF

CDR3 length: 15
V gene: TRBV6-5
J gene: TRBJ1-6
D gene: NA
CDR3 protein: CASSLGDRRPSPLHF

CDR3 length: 15
V gene: TRBV9
J gene: TRBJ2-3
D gene: NA
CDR3 protein: CASSVAPTSTDTQYF

CDR3 length: 14
V gene: TRBV19
J gene: TRBJ1-2
D gene: TRBD1
CDR3 protein: CASSIPGQGPGYTF

CDR3 length: 14
V gene: TRBV27
J gene: TRBJ1-4
D gene: TRBD1
CDR3 protein: CASSFTGAPEKLFF

CDR3 length: 15
V gene: TRBV5-7
J gene: TRBJ1-5
D gene: NA
CDR3 protein: CASILLETPREPQHF

CDR3 length: 14
V gene: TRBV29-1
J gene: TRBJ2-3
D gene: TRBD1
CDR3 protein: CSVRQGASTDTQYF

CDR3 length: 15
V gene: TRBV7-2
J gene: TRBJ1-6
D gene: TRBD1
CDR3 protein: CASSTKTGPNSPLHF

CDR3 length: 12
V gene: TRBV2
J gene: TRBJ1-5
D gene: NA
CDR3 protein: CASTYGGQPQHF

CDR3 length: 16
V gene: TRBV19
J gene: TRBJ1-5
D gene: TRBD1
CDR3 protein: CASSIFGTVSNQPQHF

CDR3 length: 14
V gene: TRBV3-1/TRBV3-2
J gene: TRBJ2-2
D gene: NA
CDR3 protein: CASSQQGNAGELFF

CDR3 length: 15
V gene: TRBV7-9
J gene: TRBJ1-2
D gene: TRBD1
CDR3 protein: CASSLADRGGYGYTF

CDR3 length: 14
V gene: TRBV29-1
J gene: TRBJ1-1
D gene: NA
CDR3 protein: CSVAATRVDTEAFF

CDR3 length: 11
V gene: TRBV2
J gene: TRBJ1-2
D gene: NA
CDR3 protein: CASRTEVGYTF

CDR3 length: 16
V gene: TRBV7-8
J gene: TRBJ1-4
D gene: NA
CDR3 protein: CASSSRLQGANEKLFF

CDR3 length: 15
V gene: TRBV30
J gene: TRBJ1-6
D gene: NA
CDR3 protein: CAWSVLNSYNSPLHF

CDR3 length: 15
V gene: TRBV5-1
J gene: TRBJ2-1
D gene: TRBD1
CDR3 protein: CASSSGTGNGNEQFF

CDR3 length: 17
V gene: TRBV27
J gene: TRBJ1-2
D gene: NA
CDR3 protein: CASSSYPSDSGSYGYTF

CDR3 length: 16
V gene: TRBV7-6
J gene: TRBJ1-2
D gene: NA
CDR3 protein: CASSDNQGFGSDGYTF

CDR3 length: 16
V gene: TRBV28
J gene: TRBJ2-1
D gene: TRBD2
CDR3 protein: CASSTPSGSSYNEQFF

CDR3 length: 18
V gene: TRBV19
J gene: TRBJ2-7
D gene: NA
CDR3 protein: CASSIARRGPEALNEQYF

CDR3 length: 16
V gene: TRBV7-8
J gene: TRBJ2-7
D gene: NA
CDR3 protein: CASSLGLGRGTYEQYF

CDR3 length: 14
V gene: TRBV5-1
J gene: TRBJ2-5
D gene: TRBD2
CDR3 protein: CASSTGGNQETQYF

CDR3 length: 16
V gene: TRBV15
J gene: TRBJ1-2
D gene: NA
CDR3 protein: CATSRDEAGHLYGYTF

CDR3 length: 14
V gene: TRBV5-6
J gene: TRBJ1-1
D gene: NA
CDR3 protein: CASSSYIMNTEAFF

CDR3 length: 13
V gene: TRBV5-6
J gene: TRBJ2-3
D gene: NA
CDR3 protein: CASSLASTDTQYF

CDR3 length: 14
V gene: TRBV30
J gene: TRBJ1-6
D gene: NA
CDR3 protein: CAWSVGTPNSPLHF